The 22 T cell receptor beta chains reported below all come from one sample, sequenced in a study of blood T cells in healthy people across ages (dated by TCRdb to between 2014 and 2016). Library preparation employed 5' RACE. Sequencer: Illumina HiSeq 2500. A second PCR of about 7 to 12 cycles was run with a J-beta primer mix and a sample-barcoded 5' primer. The raw public reads went through TCRdb reprocessing: fastp at Q25, MiXCR clone calling, in-frame beta chains kept. Under each unique CDR3 protein, matching rows form one entry showing the most common genes and DNA. Counted in this sample were roughly 700,000 distinct CDR3 sequences; approximately 49% of them appeared once. Of the sample, 25% to 35% is held by the ten largest clones. What was sequenced was blood. All receptors derive from a woman aged 60-75 years in good health.

The genes are TRBV25-1 and TRBJ1-2, with a possible D match to TRBD1 (5 bases). V was pared by 1 base and J by 8 bases, with 11 bases between. This CDR3 has 13 residues. Germline CDR1 is MGHDK and CDR2 is SYGVNS. The CDR3 spells CASSESQGRGYTF. The CDR3, as DNA: TGTGCCAGCAGTGAATCCCAGGGCCGGGGCTACACCTTC.

The V and J genes are TRBV27 and TRBJ2-1; TRBD2 aligns across 11 bases. The V gene end was trimmed by 2 bases and the J gene end by 4 bases; junction bases not matched to a gene: 4. This CDR3 contains 16 residues. Per germline, CDR1 MNHEY and CDR2 SMNVEV (reference sequence). The CDR3 spells CASSLRGLADYNEQFF. CDR3 DNA sequence: TGTGCCAGCAGTTTACGGGGACTAGCGGATTACAATGAGCAGTTCTTC.

This clonotype was observed a few times. V usage is TRBV28 and J usage is TRBJ2-3; possible D gene TRBD2, 7 bases. Germline CDR1 reads MDHEN; CDR2 reads SYDVKM. CDR3 size: 21 residues. Trimming stripped 5 bases from V and 0 bases from J, with 30 bases between. CDR3 in DNA: TGTGCCAGCAGTCCTTCGGGGATTGTTGCGGGAGAGGGGGGGAGCACAGATACGCAGTATTTT. Encoded protein: CASSPSGIVAGEGGSTDTQYF.

In its sample, this clonotype was seen a few times. This chain uses TRBV7-2 with TRBJ2-4; 7 nucleotides agree with TRBD1. Germline assignment: CDR1 SGHTA and CDR2 FQGNSA. V lost 2 bases, J lost 7 bases, and 5 bases stayed unmatched. The CDR3 consists of 14 residues. This CDR3 is CASSLRGGGNIQYF. The CDR3 DNA sequence: TGTGCCAGCAGCTTAAGAGGGGGCGGGAACATTCAGTACTTC.

This clonotype was seen more than once but under ten times. This chain connects TRBV3-1 to TRBJ2-7, with TRBD2 matching 12 bases. The CDR3 runs to 16 residues. Trimming cost V 0 bases and J 2 bases; bases outside gene matches: 2. Germline assignment: CDR1 LGHDT and CDR2 YNNKEL (reference sequence). In DNA, the CDR3 is TGTGCCAGCAGCCAAGAACTAGCGGGAGGACCCTACGAGCAGTACTTC. Translated, it gives CASSQELAGGPYEQYF.

This clonotype was observed a handful of times. The chain recombines TRBV9 with TRBJ2-7; 9 bases line up with TRBD1. The CDR3 has 14 residues. Germline CDR1 is SGDLS and CDR2 is YYNGEE. The J segment lost 4 bases and the V segment lost 2 bases, leaving 4 bases of the junction unmatched. CDR3 in DNA: TGTGCCAGCAGCGTTGGGACAGGGAAGTACGAGCAGTACTTC. Residues: CASSVGTGKYEQYF. Based on the CDR3 plus reference TRBV9 and TRBJ2-7, the full variable domain is DSGVTQTPKHLITATGQRVTLRCSPRSGDLSVYWYQQSLDQGLQFLIQYYNGEERAKGNILERFSAQQFPDLHSELNLSSLELGDSALYFCASSVGTGKYEQYFGPGTRLTVT.

The table lists this clonotype with many counts. V and J are TRBV4-2 and TRBJ2-1, with D tentatively TRBD2 (6 bases). The CDR3 has 18 residues. Between the trimmed V and J ends, which lost 0 bases and 9 bases, there was a span of 24 bases. Per the germline V gene, CDR1 is LGHNA and CDR2 is YNFKEQ. CDR3 nucleotides: TGTGCCAGCAGCCAAGATCAGGGCAACACCGGACTAAGGTTTGAGCAGTTCTTC. Its translation is CASSQDQGNTGLRFEQFF.

This clonotype appeared a few times. This chain connects TRBV15 to TRBJ2-6; TRBD1 might be the D (6 bases). The CDR3 totals 15 residues. Germline values: CDR1 LNHNV, CDR2 YYDKDF (reference sequence). The germline V and J ends were trimmed by 11 bases and 1 base, with 15 bases remaining between them. The CDR3: CAVGPRGSGANVLTF. CDR3 nucleotides: TGTGCCGTCGGCCCCAGGGGTTCTGGGGCCAACGTCCTGACTTTC.

This clonotype has a handful of counts. The chain couples TRBV18 to TRBJ2-7, with D possibly TRBD2 on 5 matching bases. This CDR3 is built from 13 residues. From germline, CDR1 is KGHSH and CDR2 LQKENI. V was shortened by 6 bases and J by 3 bases, with 12 bases between the two germline ends. CDR3 protein: CASSTSGLYEQYF. The CDR3 DNA sequence: TGTGCCAGCTCCACTAGTGGGCTCTACGAGCAGTACTTC.

Only a few counts were recorded for this clonotype. The J gene is TRBJ2-1, the V gene TRBV29-1, with TRBD2 identical over 9 bases. Germline V gene sequence: CDR1 SQVTM, CDR2 ANQGSEA. The CDR3 length is 14 residues. The V segment lost 4 bases and the J segment 7 bases; nucleotides outside the gene matches: 8. The CDR3 here is CSVGGSGRGNEQFF. The CDR3 coding sequence is TGCAGCGTTGGGGGTAGCGGGAGAGGGAATGAGCAGTTCTTC.

The chain is built from TRBV7-9 and TRBJ2-5, with 10 nucleotides matching TRBD2. J lost 5 bases, V lost 0 bases, and 12 bases had no gene match. CDR1 and CDR2 from the germline V gene are SEHNR and FQNEAQ (reference sequence). There are 18 residues in the CDR3. CDR3 bases: TGTGCCAGCAGCTTAGCGGTCGGACTAGCGGAGCGGTGGGAGACCCAGTACTTC. It codes for CASSLAVGLAERWETQYF.

This clonotype was found once. This chain links TRBV29-1 with TRBJ1-1; D call uncertain. The germline V and J ends were trimmed by 8 bases and 3 bases, with 16 bases remaining between them. The CDR3 totals 13 residues. In germline, CDR1 is SQVTM, CDR2 ANQGSEA. The CDR3 bases are TGCAGCACCAGTCCTCATGGGGACACTGAAGCTTTCTTT. Its translation: CSTSPHGDTEAFF.

CDR3 amino acids: CASSDLSGRSTDTQYF. The CDR3 region has the DNA TGTGCCAGCAGCGACCTTAGCGGGAGGAGCACAGATACGCAGTATTTT. The V call is TRBV6-1, the J call TRBJ2-3, with 10 nucleotides matching TRBD2. V shed 6 bases, J shed 0 bases, and the junction held 6 bases outside the gene matches. The CDR3 length is 16 residues. Germline lookup yields CDR1 MNHNS and CDR2 SASEGT.

The chain uses TRBV27 and TRBJ2-5, with D unresolved. Germline values: CDR1 MNHEY, CDR2 SMNVEV (reference sequence). This CDR3 is built from 18 residues. Trimming stripped 2 bases from V and 2 bases from J, with 21 bases between. The CDR3, as DNA: TGTGCCAGCAGTTTAAACTTCATTGGTCTAGGGTTACAAGAGACCCAGTACTTC. Its protein is CASSLNFIGLGLQETQYF.

V gene TRBV20-1 combines with J gene TRBJ2-3, with 11 nucleotides matching TRBD2. CDR3 length: 19 amino acids. J was trimmed by 2 bases and V by 0 bases; bases with no gene match: 13. The germline V gene has CDR1 DFQATT and CDR2 SNEGSKA (reference sequence). In DNA form, the CDR3 reads TGCAGTGCTAGAGATTCGGTAGCGGGAGGGTCCCCCCCCACAGATACGCAGTATTTT. Protein: CSARDSVAGGSPPTDTQYF.

V and J are TRBV7-9 and TRBJ2-7; TRBD1 matches at 11 bases. This CDR3 spans 12 amino acids. Unmatched junction bases numbered 2, after V lost 1 base and J lost 12 bases. CDR1 and CDR2 (germline): SEHNR, FQNEAQ (reference sequence). The CDR3 DNA reads as TGTGCCAGCAGCTTAGTGGACAGGGGGCCGTACTTC. This encodes CASSLVDRGPYF.

The rearrangement joins TRBV20-1 to TRBJ2-5; 11 bases fit TRBD1. The CDR3 is 12 amino acids. The V and J ends lost 5 bases and 10 bases, in that order; junction bases with no gene match: 6. In germline, CDR1 is DFQATT, CDR2 SNEGSKA (reference sequence). This chain's CDR3 is CSARRTGGIQYF. For the CDR3, the DNA is TGCAGTGCTCGCCGGACAGGGGGCATCCAGTACTTC.

The chain links TRBV28 to TRBJ2-5; possibly TRBD1 for D (5 bases). Trimming pared 8 bases from V and 4 bases from J, leaving 14 bases between. The CDR3 length is 13 residues. Germline-derived CDR1 and CDR2 are MDHEN and SYDVKM. CDR3 nucleotides: TGTGCCAGCTCGGCAGGGTCTACAGAGACCCAGTACTTC. This gives the protein CASSAGSTETQYF.

The chain has TRBV20-1 and TRBJ1-2, with D possibly TRBD1 on 6 matching bases. CDR1 is DFQATT and CDR2 is SNEGSKA in the germline V gene (reference sequence). V was shortened by 6 bases and J by 4 bases, with 18 bases between the two germline ends. CDR3 length: 14 residues. CDR3: CSAPPGAVTYGYTF. CDR3 DNA sequence: TGCAGTGCCCCCCCGGGGGCGGTTACCTATGGCTACACCTTC.

This clonotype showed up many times. The J gene is TRBJ2-7, the V gene TRBV27; TRBD2 aligns across 8 bases. Germline values: CDR1 MNHEY, CDR2 SMNVEV (reference sequence). CDR3 length: 15 amino acids. J was trimmed by 3 bases and V by 1 base; bases with no gene match: 5. The DNA of the CDR3 is TGTGCCAGCAGTTTATTGGGTCTAGCGGGCTACGAGCAGTACTTC. This encodes CASSLLGLAGYEQYF.

There are a few counts of this clonotype. In DNA, the CDR3 is TGTGCCAGCAGCCAACCGGGACAGGGGAATCGGTATGGCTACACCTTC. Its translation: CASSQPGQGNRYGYTF. The genes are TRBV4-2 and TRBJ1-2; 10 bases align to TRBD1. CDR3 length equals 16 residues. Germline V gene lookup returns CDR1 LGHNA and CDR2 YNFKEQ. The junction had 8 bases not matched to a gene; V was cut back by 2 bases and J by 5 bases.

A word on this clonotype: Relative to the germline gene, one junction end is altered; a read error may explain this. V usage is TRBV29-1 and J usage is TRBJ2-1; 7 bases are shared with TRBD2. Per germline, CDR1 SQVTM and CDR2 ANQGSEA. This CDR3 is 14 amino acids long. CDR3 DNA sequence: TGCGGCGTCTACCATAGGACTAGTTCTTTAGAGCAGTTCTTC. Protein sequence: CGVYHRTSSLEQFF.